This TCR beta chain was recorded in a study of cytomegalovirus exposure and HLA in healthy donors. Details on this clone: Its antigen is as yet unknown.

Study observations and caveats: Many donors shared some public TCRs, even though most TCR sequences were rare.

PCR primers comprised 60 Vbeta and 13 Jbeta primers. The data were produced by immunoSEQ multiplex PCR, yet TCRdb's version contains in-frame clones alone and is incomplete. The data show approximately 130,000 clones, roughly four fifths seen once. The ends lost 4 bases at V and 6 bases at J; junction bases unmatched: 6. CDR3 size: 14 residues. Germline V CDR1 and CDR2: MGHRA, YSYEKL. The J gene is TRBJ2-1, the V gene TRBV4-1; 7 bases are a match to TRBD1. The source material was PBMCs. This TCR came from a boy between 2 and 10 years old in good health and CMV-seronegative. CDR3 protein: CASSPQTGTNEQFF. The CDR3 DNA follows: TGCGCCAGCAGCCCCCAGACAGGGACCAATGAGCAGTTCTTC.